The 14 T cell receptor delta chains listed next were all sequenced from one sample in a study of DNA immune sequencing with unique molecular identifiers. Genomic DNA underwent 32-plex PCR targeting all 8 TRDV and 4 TRDJ genes. The library had 12-nucleotide UMIs introduced over around 3 barcoding cycles, then a second adapter PCR. TCRdb reanalysed the multiplex PCR reads via CATT. The sample carries some 4,300 delta-chain clones, around 12% recorded once. The sample taken for sequencing was gamma-delta T cells enriched from blood buffy coat, or unenriched PBMCs (not recorded which). The receptors were gathered from a human donor in good health.

A remark on this clone: This DNA's translation differs at residue 4 from TCRdb's protein, which comes from a much larger clone; a read error is likely, and the protein shown is translated from the DNA. The chain is built from TRDV2 and TRDJ1; maybe TRDD3 (7 bases). Germline CDR1 and CDR2: GEAIGNYY and EKD. The V gene lost 5 bases and the J gene lost 0 bases, with 15 bases spanning the gap. The CDR3 is 15 residues long. The CDR3: CACVLLGTDTDKLIF. DNA of the CDR3: TGTGCCTGTGTCCTACTGGGGACAGACACCGATAAACTCATCTTT.

About this clone: A far larger clone lies a single base away; this is likely a read error. Other DNA sequences within the sample encode an identical CDR3. The genes are TRDV2 and TRDJ1, with 7 bases identical to TRDD3. V dropped 3 bases and J dropped 0; count of bases not matched to a gene: 9. This CDR3 has 16 amino acids. The germline gives CDR1 GEAIGNYY, CDR2 EKD. This CDR3 is CACDPLGVTNTDKLIF. CDR3 nucleotide sequence: TGTGCCTGTGACCCCCTGGGGGTCACAAACACCGATAAACTCATCTTT.

This clone was seen a handful of times. It differs at one base from a far larger clone, so likely a read error. This specimen includes other DNA sequences encoding the same CDR3. The chain employs TRDV2 and TRDJ1; 10 positions agree with TRDD3. This CDR3 spans 16 amino acids. V dropped 4 bases and J dropped 3; count of bases not matched to a gene: 10. From germline, CDR1 is GEAIGNYY and CDR2 EKD. The CDR3 is CACDNLLGDPADKLIF. DNA for the CDR3: TGTGCCTGTGATAACCTACTGGGGGATCCCGCCGATAAACTCATCTTT.

CDR3 DNA sequence: TGTGCTCTTGGGGCCGTCGCCCCATCCAAAACGGGCATACTGGGGGATACCCCTCAGTACACCGATAAACTCATCTTT. Translated, it gives CALGAVAPSKTGILGDTPQYTDKLIF. The J gene is TRDJ1, the V gene TRDV1, with 12 bases lining up with TRDD3. No J gene was available from TCRdb, and it was assigned here by a germline match of the DNA. This CDR3 is 26 amino acids long. Per germline, CDR1 TSWWSYY and CDR2 QGS. Germline trimming cut 4 bases from V and 0 bases from J; bases unmatched to any gene: 33.

Turning to this clone: TCRdb assigns this DNA the protein of a much larger clone, which departs from its translation at residue 16; this likely reflects a read error, and the protein shown comes from translating the DNA. V usage is TRDV2 and J usage is TRDJ1; TRDD3 matches 8 bases. This CDR3 has 19 amino acids. The germline V gene has CDR1 GEAIGNYY and CDR2 EKD. Here the CDR3 DNA reads TGTGCCTGTGACACGCTAACTGGGGGCCCTTTGTTGTACACCGATAATCTCATCTTT. Its translation is CACDTLTGGPLLYTDNLIF.

At least ten counts were recorded for this clone. The rearrangement joins TRDV2 to TRDJ1, with D possibly being TRDD3 (5 bases). V was clipped by 1 base and J by 0 bases, with 14 bases between them. The CDR3 is 16 amino acids. CDR1 and CDR2 (germline): GEAIGNYY, EKD. CDR3 residues: CACDTPGGDDTDKLIF. The CDR3 region has the DNA TGTGCCTGTGACACACCCGGCGGGGACGACACCGATAAACTCATCTTT.

Of note for this clone: The translation of this DNA and the TCRdb protein of a much larger clone differ at residue 5, probably owing to a read error; the protein shown here is translated from the DNA. The rearrangement joins TRDV2 to TRDJ1; D gene uncertain. This CDR3 is built from 14 residues. CDR1 is GEAIGNYY, CDR2 EKD, per germline. With 4 bases removed from V and 0 bases from J, the gap between germline ends came to 11 bases. The CDR3 loop reads CACDPVENTDKLIF. CDR3 DNA sequence: TGTGCCTGTGATCCGGTAGAGAACACCGATAAACTCATCTTT.

With respect to this clone: TCRdb shows a much larger clone's protein in place of this DNA's translation, and the two differ at residue 11, likely through a read error; the protein shown is translated from the DNA. This chain links TRDV2 with TRDJ1; perhaps TRDD3 as D (6 bases). The V gene lost 3 bases and the J gene lost 1 base, with 20 bases spanning the gap. Germline V CDR1 and CDR2: GEAIGNYY, EKD. CDR3 length: 17 residues. CDR3 in amino acids: CACDSLPYGDATDKLIF. The CDR3 DNA sequence: TGTGCCTGTGACTCACTTCCCTACGGGGATGCCACCGATAAACTCATCTTT.

In its sample, this clone was seen many times. The chain is built from TRDV2 and TRDJ1; 10 bases fit TRDD3. This CDR3 has 19 residues. Germline CDR1 GEAIGNYY, CDR2 EKD. J was trimmed by 0 bases and V by 0 bases; bases with no gene match: 12. CDR3 loop: CACDTMVQTGGWHTDKLIF. The CDR3 DNA sequence: TGTGCCTGTGACACCATGGTTCAGACTGGGGGATGGCACACCGATAAACTCATCTTT.

The gene calls are TRDV1 and TRDJ1, with 11 positions matching TRDD3. TCRdb does not report a J gene; here it was assigned by matching the DNA to germline references. The length of the CDR3 is 21 residues. The junction had 17 bases not matched to a gene; V was cut back by 1 base and J by 1 base. From germline, CDR1 is TSWWSYY and CDR2 QGS. CDR3 loop: CALGEHLPGTGGYGCTDKLIF. In DNA, the CDR3 is TGTGCTCTTGGGGAACACCTTCCTGGTACTGGGGGATATGGGTGCACCGATAAACTCATCTTT.

This clone was seen a handful of times. This DNA translates differently at residue 13 from the TCRdb protein, which is that of a much larger clone; a read error is likely, and the protein shown is the DNA's own translation. This chain joins TRDV2 and TRDJ1, with 11 bases lining up with TRDD3. The CDR3 length is 17 residues. CDR1 is GEAIGNYY, CDR2 EKD, per germline. The CDR3 region is CACDTVGGYAGTEKLIF. The CDR3 DNA reads TGTGCCTGTGACACCGTTGGGGGATACGCTGGGACCGAAAAACTCATCTTT.

This clone was counted ten times or more. The gene calls are TRAV29/DV5 and TRDJ1, with 8 bases aligning to TRDD3. Matching the DNA to germline supplied the J gene, which TCRdb does not give. Losses at the gene ends were 0 bases for V and 0 bases for J; bases not matched to a gene: 19. This CDR3 is 20 amino acids long. The germline V gene has CDR1 NSMFDY and CDR2 ISSIKDK. The CDR3 spells CAASAENRGLGVTHTDKLIF. CDR3 in DNA: TGTGCAGCAAGCGCGGAAAATCGCGGACTGGGGGTTACGCACACCGATAAACTCATCTTT.

This clone was seen many times. The rearrangement uses TRDV3 and TRDJ1, with D possibly matching TRDD3 (7 bases). From germline, CDR1 is TVYSNPD and CDR2 GDNSRS (reference sequence). CDR3 size: 18 residues. Trimming removed 4 bases at V and 0 bases at J, with 27 bases between. The CDR3 sequence is CAWRLPPLLGTYTDKLIF. The DNA for the CDR3 is TGTGCCTGGCGCCTTCCGCCATTACTGGGGACATACACCGATAAACTCATCTTT.

This clone came up many times. Additional DNA sequences in this sample encode the identical CDR3. The V and J genes are TRDV1 and TRDJ1; 10 bases agree with TRDD3. The J gene, absent from TCRdb, was called here by matching the DNA to germline. Germline V gene data show CDR1 as TSWWSYY and CDR2 as QGS. The V gene end was trimmed by 0 bases and the J gene end by 0 bases; junction bases not matched to a gene: 28. The CDR3 sequence is 25 residues long. The CDR3 nucleotides are TGTGCTCTTGGGGAACTAGGGGATCCTAGGGGGGATACGCCCACCCGACTGAGGTACACCGATAAACTCATCTTT. Translation: CALGELGDPRGDTPTRLRYTDKLIF.